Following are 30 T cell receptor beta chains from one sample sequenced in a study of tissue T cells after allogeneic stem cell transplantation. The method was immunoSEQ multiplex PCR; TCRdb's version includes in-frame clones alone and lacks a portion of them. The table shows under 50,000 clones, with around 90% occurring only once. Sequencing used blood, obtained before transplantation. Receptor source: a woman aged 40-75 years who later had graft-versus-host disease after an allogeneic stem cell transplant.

Here the CDR3 reads CAAAPGTSGRDTQYF. The CDR3 nucleotides read TGTGCCGCAGCCCCCGGGACTAGCGGGAGAGATACGCAGTATTTT. The genes are TRBV19 and TRBJ2-3, with TRBD2 matching 14 bases. Losses at the gene ends were 11 bases for V and 5 bases for J; bases not matched to a gene: 9. The V gene's germline CDR1 is LNHDA and CDR2 SQIVND (reference sequence). The CDR3 contains 15 residues.

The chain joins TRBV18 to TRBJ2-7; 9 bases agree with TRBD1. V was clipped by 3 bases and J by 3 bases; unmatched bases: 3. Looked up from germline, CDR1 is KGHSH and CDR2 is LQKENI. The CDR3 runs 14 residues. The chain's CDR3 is CASSPGQGFYEQYF. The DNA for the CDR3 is TGTGCCAGCTCACCCGGACAGGGGTTCTACGAGCAGTACTTC.

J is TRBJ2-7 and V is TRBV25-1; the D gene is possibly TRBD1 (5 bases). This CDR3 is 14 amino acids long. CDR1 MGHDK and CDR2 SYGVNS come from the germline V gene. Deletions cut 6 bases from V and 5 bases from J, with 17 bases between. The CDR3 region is CASSPYSGNDEQYF. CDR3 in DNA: TGTGCCAGCAGCCCATACTCAGGGAACGACGAGCAGTACTTC.

The CDR3 protein is CASSRGTSDSYEQYF. The CDR3 DNA follows: TGTGCCAGCAGCCGGGGGACTAGCGATTCCTACGAGCAGTACTTC. The chain employs TRBV3-1 (or the pseudogene TRBV3-2) and TRBJ2-7; 10 bases line up with TRBD2. The CDR3 length is 15 residues. J gave up 1 base and V 4 bases, and 4 bases lay outside the gene matches. Looked up from germline, CDR1 is LGHDT and CDR2 is YNNKEL (reference sequence).

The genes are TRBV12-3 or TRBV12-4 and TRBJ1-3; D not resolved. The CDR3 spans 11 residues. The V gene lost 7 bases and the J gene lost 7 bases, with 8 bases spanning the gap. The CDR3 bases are TGTGCCAGCACCCTTGGTAACACCATATATTTT. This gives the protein CASTLGNTIYF.

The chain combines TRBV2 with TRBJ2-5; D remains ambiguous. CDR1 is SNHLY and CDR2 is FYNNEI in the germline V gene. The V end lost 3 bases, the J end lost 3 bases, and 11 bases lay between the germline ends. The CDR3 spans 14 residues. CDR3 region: CASSDRPQEETQYF. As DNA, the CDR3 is TGTGCCAGCAGTGACAGACCCCAGGAAGAGACCCAGTACTTC.

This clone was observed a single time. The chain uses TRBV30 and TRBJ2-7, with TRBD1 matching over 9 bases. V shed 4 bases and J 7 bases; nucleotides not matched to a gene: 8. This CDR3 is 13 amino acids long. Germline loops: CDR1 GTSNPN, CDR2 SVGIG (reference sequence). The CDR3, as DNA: TGTGCCTGGACTGGGACAGGGTTTCTTGAGCAGTACTTC. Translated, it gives CAWTGTGFLEQYF.

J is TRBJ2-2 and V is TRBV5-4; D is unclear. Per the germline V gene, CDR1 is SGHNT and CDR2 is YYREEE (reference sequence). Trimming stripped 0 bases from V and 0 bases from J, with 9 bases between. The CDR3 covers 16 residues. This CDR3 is CASSLAQASNTGELFF. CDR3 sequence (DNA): TGTGCCAGCAGCTTGGCCCAGGCTTCGAACACCGGGGAGCTGTTTTTT.

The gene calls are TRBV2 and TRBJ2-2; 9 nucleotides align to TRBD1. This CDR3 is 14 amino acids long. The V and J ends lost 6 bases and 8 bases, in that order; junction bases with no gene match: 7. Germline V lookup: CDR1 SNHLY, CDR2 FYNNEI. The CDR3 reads CASSRDRVTGELFF. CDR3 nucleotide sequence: TGTGCCAGCAGCCGGGACAGGGTGACAGGGGAGCTGTTTTTT.

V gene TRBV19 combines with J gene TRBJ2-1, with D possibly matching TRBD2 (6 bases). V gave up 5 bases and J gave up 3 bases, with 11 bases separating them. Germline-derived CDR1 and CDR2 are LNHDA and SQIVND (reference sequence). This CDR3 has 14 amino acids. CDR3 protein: CASSYGSIYNEQFF. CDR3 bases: TGTGCCAGTAGTTACGGGAGCATCTACAATGAGCAGTTCTTC.

The CDR3 reads CATRGLAGPITDTQYF. The DNA of the CDR3 is TGTGCCACCAGGGGACTAGCGGGCCCAATCACAGATACGCAGTATTTT. The chain is built from TRBV24-1 and TRBJ2-3, with 12 positions matching TRBD2. V gave up 7 bases and J gave up 2 bases; unmatched junction bases: 6. This CDR3 is 16 amino acids long. Looked up from germline, CDR1 is KGHDR and CDR2 is SFDVKD.

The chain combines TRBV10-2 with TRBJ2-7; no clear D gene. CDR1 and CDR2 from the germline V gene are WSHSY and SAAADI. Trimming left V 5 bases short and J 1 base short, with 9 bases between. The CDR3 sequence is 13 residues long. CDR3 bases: TGCGCCAGCAGTACCACAGTGTCCTACGAGCAGTACTTC. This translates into CASSTTVSYEQYF.

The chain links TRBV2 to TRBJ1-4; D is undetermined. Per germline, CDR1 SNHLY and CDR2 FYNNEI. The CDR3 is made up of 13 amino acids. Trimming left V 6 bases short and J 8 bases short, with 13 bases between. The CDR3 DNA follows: TGTGCCAGCAGGTGGGCGACGGGAGAAAAACTGTTTTTT. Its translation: CASRWATGEKLFF. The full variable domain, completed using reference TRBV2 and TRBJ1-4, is EPEVTQTPSHQVTQMGQEVILRCVPISNHLYFYWYRQILGQKVEFLVSFYNNEISEKSEIFDDQFSVERPDGSNFTLKIRSTKLEDSAMYFCASRWATGEKLFFGSGTQLSVL.

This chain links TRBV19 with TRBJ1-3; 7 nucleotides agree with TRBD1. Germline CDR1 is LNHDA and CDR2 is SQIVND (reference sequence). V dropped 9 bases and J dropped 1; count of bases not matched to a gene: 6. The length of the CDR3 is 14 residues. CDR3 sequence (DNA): TGTGCCAGCAAGACAGGGTATTCTGGAAACACCATATATTTT. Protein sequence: CASKTGYSGNTIYF. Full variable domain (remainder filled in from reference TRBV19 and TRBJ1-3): DGGITQSPKYLFRKEGQNVTLSCEQNLNHDAMYWYRQDPGQGLRLIYYSQIVNDFQKGDIAEGYSVSREKKESFPLTVTSAQKNPTAFYLCASKTGYSGNTIYFGEGSWLTVV.

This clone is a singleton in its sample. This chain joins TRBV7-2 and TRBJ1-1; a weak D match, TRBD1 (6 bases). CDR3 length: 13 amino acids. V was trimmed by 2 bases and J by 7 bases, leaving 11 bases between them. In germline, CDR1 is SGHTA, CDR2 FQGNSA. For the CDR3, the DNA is TGTGCCAGCAGCTTAAACGGGGGCGGTGAAGCTTTCTTT. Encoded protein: CASSLNGGGEAFF.

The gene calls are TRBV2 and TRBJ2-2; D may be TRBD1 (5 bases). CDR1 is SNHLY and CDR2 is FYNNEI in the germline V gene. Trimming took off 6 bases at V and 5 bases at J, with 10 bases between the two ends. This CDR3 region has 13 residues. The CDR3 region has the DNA TGTGCCAGCAGCACCAGGGAAACCGGGGAGCTGTTTTTT. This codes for CASSTRETGELFF.

The CDR3 nucleotides are TGTGCCAGCAGTTTAGTGGTTGCAGATACGCAGTATTTT. This translates into CASSLVVADTQYF. The genes are TRBV12-3 or TRBV12-4 and TRBJ2-3; no reliable D call. This CDR3 is 13 amino acids long. Deletions cut 1 base from V and 4 bases from J, with 6 bases between.

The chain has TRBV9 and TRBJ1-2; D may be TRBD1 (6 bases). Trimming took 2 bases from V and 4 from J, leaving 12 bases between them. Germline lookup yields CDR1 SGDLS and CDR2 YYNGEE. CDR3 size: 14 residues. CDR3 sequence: CASSVGQGTYGYTF. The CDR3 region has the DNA TGTGCCAGCAGCGTCGGCCAGGGGACCTATGGCTACACCTTC.

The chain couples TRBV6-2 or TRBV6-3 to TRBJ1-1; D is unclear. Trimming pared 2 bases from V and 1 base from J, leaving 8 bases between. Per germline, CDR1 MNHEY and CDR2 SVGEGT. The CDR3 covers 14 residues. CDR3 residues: CASSYKVTNTEAFF. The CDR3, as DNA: TGTGCCAGCAGTTACAAGGTCACGAACACTGAAGCTTTCTTT.

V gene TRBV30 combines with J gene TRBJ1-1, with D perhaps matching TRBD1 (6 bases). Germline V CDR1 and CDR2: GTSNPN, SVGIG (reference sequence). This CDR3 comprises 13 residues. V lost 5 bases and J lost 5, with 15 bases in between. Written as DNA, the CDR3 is TGTGCCTGGGCTTATACAGGGCTAACTGAAGCTTTCTTT. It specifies CAWAYTGLTEAFF.

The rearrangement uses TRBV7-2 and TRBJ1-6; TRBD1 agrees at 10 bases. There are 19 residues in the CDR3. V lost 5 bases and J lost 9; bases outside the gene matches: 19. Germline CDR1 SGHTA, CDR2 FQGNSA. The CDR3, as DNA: TGTGCCAGCAGCGAAAGAAGACAGGGGGCCGAGGGGACGGGTTCACCCCTCCACTTT. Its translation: CASSERRQGAEGTGSPLHF.

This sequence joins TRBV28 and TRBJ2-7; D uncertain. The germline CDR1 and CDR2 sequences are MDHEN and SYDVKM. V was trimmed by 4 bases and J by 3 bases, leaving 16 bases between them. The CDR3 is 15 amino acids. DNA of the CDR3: TGTGCCAGCAGTTCCATGGAGAAAAATCTCTACGAGCAGTACTTC. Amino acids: CASSSMEKNLYEQYF.

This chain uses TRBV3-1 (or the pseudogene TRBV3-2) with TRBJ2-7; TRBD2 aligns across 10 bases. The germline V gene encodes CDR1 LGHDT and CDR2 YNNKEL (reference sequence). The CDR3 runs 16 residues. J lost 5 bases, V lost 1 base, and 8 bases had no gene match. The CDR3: CASSQGTSGGYHEQYF. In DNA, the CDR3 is TGTGCCAGCAGCCAAGGGACTAGCGGCGGATATCACGAGCAGTACTTC.

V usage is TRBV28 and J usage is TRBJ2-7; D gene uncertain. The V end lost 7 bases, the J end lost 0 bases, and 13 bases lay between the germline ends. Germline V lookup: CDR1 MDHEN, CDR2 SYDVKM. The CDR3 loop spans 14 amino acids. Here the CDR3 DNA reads TGTGCCAGCACCGCTGGACCAAGCTCCTACGAGCAGTACTTC. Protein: CASTAGPSSYEQYF. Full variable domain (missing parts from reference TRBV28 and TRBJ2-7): DVKVTQSSRYLVKRTGEKVFLECVQDMDHENMFWYRQDPGLGLRLIYFSYDVKMKEKGDIPEGYSVSREKKERFSLILESASTNQTSMYLCASTAGPSSYEQYFGPGTRLTVT.

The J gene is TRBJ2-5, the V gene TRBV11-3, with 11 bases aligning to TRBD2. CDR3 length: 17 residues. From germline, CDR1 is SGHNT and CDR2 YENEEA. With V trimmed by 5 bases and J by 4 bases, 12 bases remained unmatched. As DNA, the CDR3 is TGTGCCAGCAGCCTCGGGACTAGCGGAGGAGGAATAGAGACCCAGTACTTC. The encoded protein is CASSLGTSGGGIETQYF.

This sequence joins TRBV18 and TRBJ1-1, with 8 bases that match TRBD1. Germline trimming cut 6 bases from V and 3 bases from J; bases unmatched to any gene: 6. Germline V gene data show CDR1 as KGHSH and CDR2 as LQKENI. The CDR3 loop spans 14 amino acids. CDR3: CASSIQGGDTEAFF. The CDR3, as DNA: TGTGCCAGCTCGATACAGGGGGGGGACACTGAAGCTTTCTTT.

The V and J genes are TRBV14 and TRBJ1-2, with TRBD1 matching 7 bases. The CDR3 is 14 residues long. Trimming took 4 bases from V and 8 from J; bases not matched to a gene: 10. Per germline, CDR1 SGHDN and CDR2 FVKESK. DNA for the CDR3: TGTGCCAGCAGCCCCTCACAGGGGTCGAGGGGCTACACCTTC. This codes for CASSPSQGSRGYTF.

The CDR3 DNA is TGCAGTGCTAGTGCCAAGGAGCGGGACTTCTACAATGAGCAGTTCTTC. It is translated as CSASAKERDFYNEQFF. The genes are TRBV20-1 and TRBJ2-1; 7 nucleotides align to TRBD2. The CDR3 is 16 residues long. From germline, CDR1 is DFQATT and CDR2 SNEGSKA (reference sequence). V dropped 3 bases and J dropped 3; count of bases not matched to a gene: 11.

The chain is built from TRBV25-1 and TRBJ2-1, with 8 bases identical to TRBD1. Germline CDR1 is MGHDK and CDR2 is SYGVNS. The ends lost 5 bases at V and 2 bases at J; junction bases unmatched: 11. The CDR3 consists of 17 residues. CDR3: CASSLNQGAVTYNEQFF. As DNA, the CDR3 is TGTGCCAGCAGTTTGAATCAGGGGGCAGTAACCTACAATGAGCAGTTCTTC.

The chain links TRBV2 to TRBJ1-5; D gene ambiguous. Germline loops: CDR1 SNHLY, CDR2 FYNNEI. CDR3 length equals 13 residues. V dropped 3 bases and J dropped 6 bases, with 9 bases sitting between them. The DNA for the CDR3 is TGTGCCAGCAGTGACAAACTTCCTCAGCCCCAGCATTTT. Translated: CASSDKLPQPQHF.